Listed here are 26 T cell receptor beta chains from one sample, sequenced in a study of shared clonotypes between healthy human individuals. Some clones are missing from TCRdb's copy, which holds only in-frame ones; the method was immunoSEQ multiplex PCR. The data show more than 2 million clones, with over 85% seen just once and approximately 1.6% held by the top ten. Terminally differentiated effector memory CD45RA+ cells were excluded from the naive CD8 cells, which were CD45RO-negative and positively selected for CCR7. What was sequenced was naive CD8+ T cells from PBMCs. These receptor sequences come from a man aged 18 to 29 in good health. Some clones in this sample may be carry-over from other donors' samples.

This chain connects TRBV7-8 to TRBJ2-1; 14 bases align to TRBD2. The V segment lost 3 bases and the J segment 4 bases; nucleotides outside the gene matches: 5. The germline V gene encodes CDR1 SGHVS and CDR2 FQNEAQ. The CDR3 has 17 amino acids. Here the CDR3 DNA reads TGTGCCAGCAGCTTCGGACTAGCGGGAGGCAATTACAATGAGCAGTTCTTC. Its protein product is CASSFGLAGGNYNEQFF.

The genes are TRBV9 and TRBJ2-2, with D maybe TRBD1 (5 bases). Trimming stripped 3 bases from V and 7 bases from J, with 13 bases between. CDR3 length equals 14 residues. Germline values: CDR1 SGDLS, CDR2 YYNGEE. The CDR3 sequence: CASSAISGNGELFF. The DNA for the CDR3 is TGTGCCAGCAGCGCTATTTCAGGGAACGGGGAGCTGTTTTTT.

With regard to this clone: Different DNA sequences within this sample yield the same CDR3. The chain is built from TRBV4-2 and TRBJ2-3; 8 bases are shared with TRBD2. The CDR3 covers 16 residues. Germline CDR1 reads LGHNA; CDR2 reads YNFKEQ. The J segment lost 1 base and the V segment lost 1 base, leaving 4 bases of the junction unmatched. DNA for the CDR3: TGTGCCAGCAGCCAAGGTCCTAGCGGGCGCACAGATACGCAGTATTTT. It translates to CASSQGPSGRTDTQYF.

The chain employs TRBV28 and TRBJ2-7; D not resolved. V lost 6 bases and J 7 bases, leaving 16 bases between the germline ends. This CDR3 contains 13 residues. Germline values: CDR1 MDHEN, CDR2 SYDVKM. For the CDR3, the DNA is TGTGCCAGCAGCCAAACCCCCAGGCATGAGCAGTACTTC. The encoded protein is CASSQTPRHEQYF.

V and J are TRBV19 and TRBJ2-2; D may correspond to TRBD1 or TRBD2 (5 bases each). From germline, CDR1 is LNHDA and CDR2 SQIVND (reference sequence). V dropped 8 bases and J dropped 6 bases, with 19 bases sitting between them. The CDR3 covers 15 residues. CDR3 bases: TGTGCCAGTTATGGGGACCGAATACTCCCCGGGGAGCTGTTTTTT. Its protein product is CASYGDRILPGELFF.

The chain carries TRBV11-2 and TRBJ1-1; 7 bases are a match to TRBD1. CDR1 SGHAT and CDR2 FQNNGV come from the germline V gene. The CDR3 spans 14 residues. Trimming removed 5 bases from V and 1 base from J; junction bases left unmatched: 4. Here the CDR3 reads CASSRGQANTEAFF. In DNA form, the CDR3 reads TGTGCCAGCAGCCGAGGACAGGCGAACACTGAAGCTTTCTTT.

The chain employs TRBV11-2 and TRBJ1-1; D is uncertain. Germline-derived CDR1 and CDR2 are SGHAT and FQNNGV. V shed 4 bases and J shed 0 bases, with 12 bases lying between them. The CDR3 loop spans 15 amino acids. CDR3 sequence reads: CASSSSTYMNTEAFF. In DNA, the CDR3 is TGTGCCAGCAGCTCGTCAACTTATATGAACACTGAAGCTTTCTTT. Drawing the rest from reference TRBV11-2 and TRBJ1-1, the complete variable domain is EAGVAQSPRYKIIEKRQSVAFWCNPISGHATLYWYQQILGQGPKLLIQFQNNGVVDDSQLPKDRFSAERLKGVDSTLKIQPAKLEDSAVYLCASSSSTYMNTEAFFGQGTRLTVV.

CDR3 sequence reads: CASSDSIRTGGMVGYTF. The CDR3, as DNA: TGTGCCAGCAGTGACTCCATCAGGACAGGGGGGATGGTTGGCTACACCTTC. The chain links TRBV6-4 to TRBJ1-2; TRBD1 matches at 10 bases. The junction had 11 bases not matched to a gene; V was cut back by 0 bases and J by 7 bases. CDR3 size: 17 residues. CDR1 and CDR2 from the germline V gene are MRHNA and SNTAGT.

The rearrangement uses TRBV13 and TRBJ2-4, with TRBD2 matching 9 bases. The CDR3 is made up of 16 amino acids. Germline CDR1 is PRHDT and CDR2 is FYEKMQ (reference sequence). Unmatched junction bases numbered 4, after V lost 4 bases and J lost 0 bases. CDR3 nucleotide sequence: TGTGCCAGCAGCTGGGATAGCGGGAGAGCCAAAAACATTCAGTACTTC. As protein: CASSWDSGRAKNIQYF. Full variable domain (outside the CDR3, taken from reference TRBV13 and TRBJ2-4): AAGVIQSPRHLIKEKRETATLKCYPIPRHDTVYWYQQGPGQDPQFLISFYEKMQSDKGSIPDRFSAQQFSDYHSELNMSSLELGDSALYFCASSWDSGRAKNIQYFGAGTRLSVL.

The rearrangement uses TRBV9 and TRBJ2-7; no definite D call. The CDR3 has 14 residues. The germline V gene has CDR1 SGDLS and CDR2 YYNGEE. Deletions cut 4 bases from V and 7 bases from J, with 18 bases between. This chain's CDR3 is CASSPRTNLREQYF. CDR3 DNA sequence: TGTGCCAGCAGCCCGCGAACAAATCTGAGGGAGCAGTACTTC.

A single count supports this clone. V is TRBV27 and J is TRBJ1-1; D possibly corresponds to TRBD1 (6 bases). Germline V gene sequence: CDR1 MNHEY, CDR2 SMNVEV (reference sequence). CDR3 length equals 14 residues. Deletions cut 6 bases from V and 7 bases from J, with 18 bases between. The CDR3 region is CASSPQGFLSEAFF. CDR3 bases: TGTGCCAGCAGCCCACAGGGATTTTTAAGTGAAGCTTTCTTT.

This chain links TRBV15 with TRBJ1-1; 8 bases are a match to TRBD1. V shed 8 bases and J 1 base; nucleotides not matched to a gene: 9. From germline, CDR1 is LNHNV and CDR2 YYDKDF (reference sequence). The CDR3 is 15 amino acids. Here the CDR3 reads CATQAGQGANTEAFF. The CDR3 DNA is TGTGCCACCCAAGCAGGACAGGGCGCGAACACTGAAGCTTTCTTT.

The DNA for the CDR3 is TGTGCCAGCAGCTTAGGTTCCAGCGGGAGTGTGTCCCAGTACTTC. This sequence encodes CASSLGSSGSVSQYF. The chain joins TRBV7-9 to TRBJ2-5, with 8 bases aligning to TRBD2. This CDR3 is built from 15 residues. Looked up from germline, CDR1 is SEHNR and CDR2 is FQNEAQ (reference sequence). The V and J ends lost 1 base and 9 bases, in that order; junction bases with no gene match: 10.

The chain is built from TRBV30 and TRBJ1-1; D possibly corresponds to TRBD1 (5 bases). The CDR3 is 14 residues long. V was pared by 2 bases and J by 0 bases, with 10 bases between. CDR1 is GTSNPN and CDR2 is SVGIG in the germline V gene (reference sequence). Here the CDR3 reads CAWSWGSMNTEAFF. CDR3 bases: TGTGCCTGGAGTTGGGGGTCCATGAACACTGAAGCTTTCTTT.

The chain employs TRBV6-1 and TRBJ1-5; 7 bases are a match to TRBD1. The CDR3 consists of 16 residues. With 2 bases clipped from V and 5 bases from J, the junction kept 9 bases outside the gene matches. Germline-derived CDR1 and CDR2 are MNHNS and SASEGT. The CDR3 protein is CASSEWGGQKYQPQHF. Written as DNA, the CDR3 is TGTGCCAGCAGTGAATGGGGGGGACAGAAATATCAGCCCCAGCATTTT.

The rearrangement joins TRBV7-9 to TRBJ2-2; D may be TRBD1 (6 bases). In germline, CDR1 is SEHNR, CDR2 FQNEAQ (reference sequence). The CDR3 has 17 amino acids. The V end was cut by 5 bases, the J end by 5 bases, with 21 bases between. In DNA form, the CDR3 reads TGTGCCAGCAGCCAAACCCTACCGGACAGATCAACCGGGGAGCTGTTTTTT. Translation gives CASSQTLPDRSTGELFF.

The chain employs TRBV6-4 and TRBJ2-1; TRBD1 aligns across 11 bases. The trim removed 10 bases at V and 6 bases at J, leaving 8 bases unmatched. Germline V CDR1 and CDR2: MRHNA, SNTAGT. There are 14 residues in the CDR3. The CDR3 here is CATQRDRGVNEQFF. The CDR3 nucleotides read TGTGCCACCCAAAGGGACAGGGGGGTCAATGAGCAGTTCTTC.

This chain joins TRBV7-9 and TRBJ2-2, with 8 bases lining up with TRBD1. CDR1 is SEHNR and CDR2 is FQNEAQ in the germline V gene (reference sequence). With 5 bases clipped from V and 0 bases from J, the junction kept 2 bases outside the gene matches. This CDR3 is built from 15 residues. The CDR3 is CASSNRGSNTGELFF. DNA of the CDR3: TGTGCCAGCAGCAACAGGGGGTCGAACACCGGGGAGCTGTTTTTT.

This sequence joins TRBV14 and TRBJ2-1, with TRBD1 matching over 10 bases. Unmatched junction bases numbered 8, after V lost 3 bases and J lost 3 bases. Germline assignment: CDR1 SGHDN and CDR2 FVKESK. The CDR3 runs 17 residues. The CDR3 reads CASSHGTGAAFYNEQFF. The CDR3 DNA sequence: TGTGCCAGCAGCCATGGGACAGGGGCTGCCTTCTACAATGAGCAGTTCTTC.

The chain is built from TRBV4-1 and TRBJ1-1; 8 bases align to TRBD1. CDR1 MGHRA and CDR2 YSYEKL come from the germline V gene. V lost 6 bases to trimming and J lost 3 bases; unmatched junction nucleotides: 9. CDR3 length equals 15 residues. CDR3 nucleotides: TGCGCCAGCAGAGACCCAGGGGGCTTTTACACTGAAGCTTTCTTT. This codes for CASRDPGGFYTEAFF.

The chain recombines TRBV7-9 with TRBJ2-3; unclear D gene. Germline V gene sequence: CDR1 SEHNR, CDR2 FQNEAQ (reference sequence). Trimming left V 8 bases short and J 2 bases short, with 11 bases between. The CDR3 is 13 residues long. The CDR3 spells CASAPLLTDTQYF. CDR3 DNA sequence: TGTGCCAGCGCCCCGTTACTCACAGATACGCAGTATTTT. The entire variable domain, with the rest obtained from reference TRBV7-9 and TRBJ2-3, is as follows: DTGVSQNPRHKITKRGQNVTFRCDPISEHNRLYWYRQTLGQGPEFLTYFQNEAQLEKSRLLSDRFSAERPKGSFSTLEIQRTEQGDSAMYLCASAPLLTDTQYFGPGTRLTVL.

The gene calls are TRBV15 and TRBJ2-7, with 8 nucleotides matching TRBD2. CDR1 LNHNV and CDR2 YYDKDF come from the germline V gene (reference sequence). Trimming at V came to 5 bases and at J to 6 bases, leaving 12 bases not matched to a gene. The CDR3 covers 15 residues. The CDR3 loop reads CATSRGAGLGGEQYF. The CDR3 DNA reads TGTGCCACCAGCCGTGGGGCGGGACTAGGGGGCGAGCAGTACTTC.

The rearrangement joins TRBV19 to TRBJ2-7; 10 positions agree with TRBD1. From germline, CDR1 is LNHDA and CDR2 SQIVND (reference sequence). With V trimmed by 9 bases and J by 3 bases, 14 bases remained unmatched. The CDR3 length is 16 residues. The CDR3 DNA reads as TGTGCCAGCGCCGGGACAGGGGACACGCAATACTACGAGCAGTACTTC. Its protein product is CASAGTGDTQYYEQYF.

This clone was counted once. The chain couples TRBV27 to TRBJ1-5; 8 nucleotides line up with TRBD1. The CDR3 length is 15 residues. After removal of 5 bases from V and 3 bases from J, the junction contained 6 bases not matched to a gene. Germline-derived CDR1 and CDR2 are MNHEY and SMNVEV (reference sequence). CDR3 nucleotides: TGTGCCAGCAGTAAGACAGGGGAGATCAATCAGCCCCAGCATTTT. Its translation is CASSKTGEINQPQHF.

The rearrangement links TRBV27 to TRBJ2-1; a possible D gene is TRBD2 (5 bases). The germline CDR1 and CDR2 sequences are MNHEY and SMNVEV (reference sequence). V was cut by 3 bases and J by 0 bases, with 9 bases left in between. There are 15 residues in the CDR3. The CDR3 DNA sequence: TGTGCCAGCAGTTTTGACGCGGGCTCCTACAATGAGCAGTTCTTC. This encodes CASSFDAGSYNEQFF.

Here the CDR3 DNA reads TGTGCCAGCAGCCCTGGACGACGGCCAGACTACGAGCAGTACTTC. Amino acids: CASSPGRRPDYEQYF. V usage is TRBV28 and J usage is TRBJ2-7; D is undetermined. V shed 6 bases and J shed 3 bases, with 18 bases lying between them. The CDR3 extends over 15 amino acids. Germline-derived CDR1 and CDR2 are MDHEN and SYDVKM. The complete variable domain, with remaining parts taken from reference TRBV28 and TRBJ2-7, reads DVKVTQSSRYLVKRTGEKVFLECVQDMDHENMFWYRQDPGLGLRLIYFSYDVKMKEKGDIPEGYSVSREKKERFSLILESASTNQTSMYLCASSPGRRPDYEQYFGPGTRLTVT.